This T cell receptor (beta chain) was retrieved from a study of cytomegalovirus exposure and HLA in healthy donors. PCR was performed using 60 Vbeta and 13 Jbeta primers. The assay was immunoSEQ multiplex PCR, and TCRdb's table has in-frame clones only and misses some. Here the sample spans some 120,000 clones, around 80% being singletons. The V and J ends lost 0 bases and 3 bases respectively, with 14 bases between them. This CDR3 has 16 residues. Germline CDR1 reads SGDLS; CDR2 reads YYNGEE. Sequenced material: PBMCs. The clonotype comes from a woman aged 18-29 years in good health and CMV-seropositive. V gene TRBV9 combines with J gene TRBJ2-3; D is perhaps TRBD2 (6 bases). DNA of the CDR3: TGTGCCAGCAGCGTAGTTGGTCTAGCGAAGACAGATACGCAGTATTTT. This encodes CASSVVGLAKTDTQYF.